This paragraph covers one TCR beta chain sequence. Its antigen remains unidentified. This table comes from immunoSEQ multiplex PCR, and its TCRdb copy is limited to in-frame clones, with some not included. This sample has over 60,000 clones, with 70% to 85% found just once. The entry originates in a study of vaccination effects on CD4 cells after COVID-19. Within the ViraFEST assay, antigen-specific CD4+ T cells underwent expansion with viral peptide pools prior to sequencing. On roughly day 9 of culture, CD4+ T cells were separated out. Every participant took two doses of the BNT162b2 or mRNA-1273 vaccine. The CDR3 contains 17 residues. The V gene's germline CDR1 is KGHDR and CDR2 SFDVKD. V was clipped by 3 bases and J by 0 bases, with 11 bases between them.

This sample comprised CD4+ T cells from PBMCs cultured with HCoV-229E spike peptides, obtained after COVID-19 vaccination. The sequence came from a human donor who received a COVID-19 vaccine. The chain combines TRBV24-1 with TRBJ2-6, with no clear D. As DNA, the CDR3 is TGTGCCACCAGTGATGGATACGAGGACTCTGGGGCCAACGTCCTGACTTTC. It specifies CATSDGYEDSGANVLTF.